This T cell receptor beta chain was observed in a study of blood T cell repertoires in COVID-19 (dated by TCRdb to 2018 to 2021). General notes on the study: Collaborator samples came from the United States, Italy and Spain and covered acute and convalescent phases of COVID-19. The dataset comprised deeply sampled blood TCRbeta repertoires from subjects exposed to, actively infected with, or recovered from COVID-19. The prospective study material was composed of cDNA or gDNA derived from T cells, B-cell-depleted T cells, or PBMCs. The sample metadata nearly always contained a de-identified subject ID, COVID-19 status, age in years and sex. Where HLA class I and class II types were available, the types were taken from metadata supplied by the sample provider, not from assay-based typing. The repertoires were released in a freely available public database meant as a resource for research on the immune response to SARS-CoV-2. Samples were obtained from the ongoing ImmuneRACE study (first 160 participants) and from about 1,300 subjects provided by 6 global collaborators. Results and caveats for the whole study, not just this receptor: The quantity of clinical and demographic metadata differed by source and by participant and was supplied without curation.

Enrolling through a virtual design, the prospective study's participants ranged in age from roughly 18 to 95 years and lived across 24 United States geographic areas. In the prospective study, cohorts were assigned on the basis of participant-reported clinical history obtained from a screening survey and a study questionnaire. ImmuneRACE Cohort 3 recovered participants were defined by two consecutive negative NP/OP PCR tests, healthcare professional clearance, or symptom resolution. In the prospective study, whole blood, serum and a nasopharyngeal or oropharyngeal swab were collected from each participant by mobile phlebotomists. Over an approximately 2-month period, participants in the prospective study had the option of providing additional blood draws and questionnaires. Prospective study blood samples were shipped either frozen or at room temperature before DNA extraction. This clone appeared once. What this receptor recognizes is not known. No base quality values were provided; no much bigger clone lies one nucleotide off.

The V end gives up 4 bases and the J end 5 bases, leaving 6 bases in the junction not matched to a gene. The CDR3 spans 15 residues, from the cysteine through the phenylalanine. Kept here is only the CDR3 DNA, which spans 45 bases and is read in frame from base 1. The germline V gene provides CDR1 MDHEN and CDR2 SYDVKM. The immunoSEQ Assay, a bias-controlled multiplex PCR, was used to amplify TCRbeta CDR3 regions from genomic DNA. The authors processed their data as follows. Nucleated cell counts per sample were estimated from amplification of reference gene primers within the assay. To quantify the absolute abundance of each unique TCRbeta CDR3 rearrangement, sequence reads were collapsed and filtered. For each sample, productive Simpson clonality was calculated by taking the square root of Simpson's diversity index across productive rearrangements. TCRdb obtained this table from immuneACCESS and retained in-frame rearrangements with V and J assigned. These tables miss some clones; where compared with another copy, unresolved V genes account for less than half of the shortfall, and the remainder is unexplained. V and J calls and clone size follow that table, whereas D and trimming were derived from the DNA. The sample table shows 200,000 to 250,000 clones, and roughly 87% are seen once. Jointly, the top ten make up about a tenth of the sample.

The origin of this receptor is a man aged 25-45 years who had recovered from COVID-19. This sequence uses TRBV28 and TRBJ1-5; the central 9 bases match TRBD1. Specimen: PBMCs or T cells enriched from blood (not recorded which). The CDR3 amino acid sequence is: CASSSGTGFYQPQHF. The DNA reads as follows: TGTGCCAGCAGTTCCGGGACAGGGTTTTATCAGCCCCAGCATTTT. Extended through the reference TRBV28 and TRBJ1-5 proteins, this CDR3 yields the full variable domain: DVKVTQSSRYLVKRTGEKVFLECVQDMDHENMFWYRQDPGLGLRLIYFSYDVKMKEKGDIPEGYSVSREKKERFSLILESASTNQTSMYLCASSSGTGFYQPQHFGDGTRLSIL.